These 17 T cell receptor beta chains originate from one sample sequenced in a study of somatic mutations in cytotoxic T cells in rheumatoid arthritis. Clones were read by immunoSEQ multiplex PCR, and TCRdb kept only the in-frame ones, dropping some. The table lists about 7,100 clones, over 75% of them singletons. Material for sequencing was CD8+ T cells sorted from blood. The source is an adult with rheumatoid arthritis.

This chain links TRBV18 with TRBJ2-1, with D tentatively TRBD2 (6 bases). The CDR3 loop spans 15 amino acids. Per germline, CDR1 KGHSH and CDR2 LQKENI. Trimming removed 3 bases from V and 3 bases from J, with 12 bases in between. CDR3 sequence: CASSPGGSLYNEQFF. As DNA, the CDR3 is TGTGCCAGCTCACCGGGAGGTAGTCTCTACAATGAGCAGTTCTTC.

The chain couples TRBV7-2 to TRBJ1-4; 7 nucleotides align to TRBD1. The CDR3 sequence is 15 residues long. Germline trimming cut 2 bases from V and 4 bases from J; bases unmatched to any gene: 4. Germline V CDR1 and CDR2: SGHTA, FQGNSA. The CDR3: CASSLQTGHNEKLFF. CDR3 nucleotides: TGTGCCAGCAGCTTACAGACAGGGCATAATGAAAAACTGTTTTTT.

V usage is TRBV13 and J usage is TRBJ1-3, with 7 positions matching TRBD1. This CDR3 is built from 16 residues. The germline V gene encodes CDR1 PRHDT and CDR2 FYEKMQ (reference sequence). Trimming removed 5 bases from V and 0 bases from J; junction bases left unmatched: 7. In DNA, the CDR3 is TGTGCCAGCAGCCAGGGACAGACAAGCTCTGGAAACACCATATATTTT. Encoded protein: CASSQGQTSSGNTIYF.

V and J are TRBV5-1 and TRBJ2-1, with 8 bases lining up with TRBD2. V lost 3 bases and J lost 2; bases outside the gene matches: 7. Germline V CDR1 and CDR2: SGHRS, YFSETQ. The CDR3 loop spans 16 amino acids. CDR3 DNA sequence: TGCGCCAGCAGCTACGTAGCGGGGTGGACCTACAATGAGCAGTTCTTC. The encoded protein is CASSYVAGWTYNEQFF.

This clone was detected only a few times. The genes are TRBV29-1 and TRBJ2-7; TRBD1 is a possible D gene (6 bases). The germline V gene has CDR1 SQVTM and CDR2 ANQGSEA. Trimming left V 4 bases short and J 2 bases short, with 12 bases between. The CDR3 totals 13 residues. CDR3 sequence (DNA): TGCAGCGTTGCCGGGACATTCACCTACGAGCAGTACTTC. It specifies CSVAGTFTYEQYF.

This chain links TRBV6-5 with TRBJ2-1; tentatively, D is TRBD1 or TRBD2 (5 bases each). This CDR3 has 13 amino acids. V gave up 5 bases and J gave up 3 bases, with 8 bases separating them. From germline, CDR1 is MNHEY and CDR2 SVGAGI. The CDR3 sequence: CASSTRGYNEQFF. The CDR3 DNA follows: TGTGCCAGCAGTACGAGGGGCTACAATGAGCAGTTCTTC.

The V and J genes are TRBV2 and TRBJ1-1; no definite D call. Trimming stripped 4 bases from V and 2 bases from J, with 11 bases between. The germline V gene encodes CDR1 SNHLY and CDR2 FYNNEI. The CDR3 spans 14 residues. The DNA for the CDR3 is TGTGCCAGCAGTGGAACAAGGGTAAACACTGAAGCTTTCTTT. Translated, it gives CASSGTRVNTEAFF.

A few counts support this clone. The J gene is TRBJ1-1, the V gene TRBV7-9; D uncertain. The V gene lost 8 bases and the J gene lost 3 bases, with 7 bases spanning the gap. Germline CDR1 reads SEHNR; CDR2 reads FQNEAQ (reference sequence). This CDR3 is 11 amino acids long. CDR3 amino acids: CASGSDTEAFF. The CDR3 nucleotides read TGTGCCAGCGGATCTGACACTGAAGCTTTCTTT.

The rearrangement links TRBV7-2 to TRBJ2-7; D remains ambiguous. Germline CDR1 SGHTA, CDR2 FQGNSA. V was pared by 2 bases and J by 9 bases, with 11 bases between. The CDR3 has 12 residues. CDR3 coding DNA: TGTGCCAGCAGCTTATTGGGGATGGGGCAGTACGTC. Translation gives CASSLLGMGQYV.

This clone was observed a handful of times. V usage is TRBV6-5 and J usage is TRBJ1-6; TRBD1 might be the D (6 bases). CDR1 is MNHEY, CDR2 SVGAGI, per germline. V dropped 0 bases and J dropped 7 bases, with 13 bases sitting between them. The CDR3 contains 16 residues. CDR3 DNA: TGTGCCAGCAGTTACTCGAGTCGGGGGCGAAATTCACCCCTCCACTTT. This sequence encodes CASSYSSRGRNSPLHF.

CDR3 region: CASSLRSPGRTSYEQYV. In DNA, the CDR3 is TGTGCCAGCAGCTTACGGTCCCCTGGCAGGACCTCCTACGAGCAGTACGTC. This sequence joins TRBV7-4 and TRBJ2-7; D is uncertain. CDR3 length: 17 amino acids. Germline CDR1 is SGHVT and CDR2 is SQSDAQ. V was clipped by 2 bases and J by 0 bases, with 17 bases between them.

The genes are TRBV6-1 and TRBJ2-3, with D perhaps TRBD1 (6 bases). This CDR3 has 15 amino acids. V lost 3 bases to trimming and J lost 5 bases, with 15 bases between them. Germline V gives CDR1 MNHNS, CDR2 SASEGT. The DNA of the CDR3 is TGTGCCAGCAGTGATTCAGGGGCGCATCTAGATACGCAGTATTTT. It yields the protein CASSDSGAHLDTQYF.

The chain couples TRBV19 to TRBJ2-7; 13 bases are shared with TRBD2. With V trimmed by 4 bases and J by 2 bases, 11 bases remained unmatched. The CDR3 spans 18 residues. Germline assignment: CDR1 LNHDA and CDR2 SQIVND (reference sequence). The CDR3 region has the DNA TGTGCCAGTAGTACTACTAGCGGGGGGGCACTTGGTACCTACGAGCAGTACTTC. Encoded protein: CASSTTSGGALGTYEQYF.

The chain combines TRBV19 with TRBJ2-5, with 7 nucleotides matching TRBD2. This CDR3 is 16 amino acids long. Germline values: CDR1 LNHDA, CDR2 SQIVND (reference sequence). The J segment lost 1 base and the V segment lost 1 base, leaving 6 bases of the junction unmatched. The DNA for the CDR3 is TGTGCCAGTAGTATAGTTGGAGCGGGGATCCAAGAGACCCAGTACTTC. It encodes CASSIVGAGIQETQYF.

The rearrangement joins TRBV5-4 to TRBJ1-6; no reliable D call. From germline, CDR1 is SGHNT and CDR2 YYREEE (reference sequence). V lost 5 bases and J lost 0, with 12 bases in between. CDR3 length: 16 amino acids. CDR3 DNA: TGTGCCAGCAGTAACCGGGATAGCTCCTATAATTCACCCCTCCACTTT. Translation gives CASSNRDSSYNSPLHF.

The V call is TRBV7-9, the J call TRBJ1-1; TRBD1 might be the D (6 bases). In germline, CDR1 is SEHNR, CDR2 FQNEAQ (reference sequence). CDR3 length equals 14 residues. The V and J ends lost 1 base and 11 bases respectively, with 17 bases between them. The CDR3 DNA follows: TGTGCCAGCAGCTTAGGTGGGAACAGGGATAGGGCTTTCTTT. It specifies CASSLGGNRDRAFF.

This chain connects TRBV6-6 to TRBJ2-1; D not certain. The CDR3 is 15 amino acids. Looked up from germline, CDR1 is MNHNY and CDR2 is SVGAGI (reference sequence). V lost 7 bases to trimming and J lost 0 bases, with 13 bases between them. The CDR3 region is CASTPGLSSYNEQFF. In nucleotides, the CDR3 is TGTGCCAGCACCCCCGGGCTGAGCTCCTACAATGAGCAGTTCTTC.